This TCR beta chain was recorded in a study of blood T cell repertoires in COVID-19. Whole-study context: Acute-phase and convalescent COVID-19 samples originated in the United States, Italy and Spain.

Authors' methods: Scientists estimated how many nucleated cells there were by amplifying reference gene primers. Profiled with immunoSEQ multiplex PCR; TCRdb holds only in-frame clones, not every one. V and J calls and clone size are copied from that table; D and trimming were computed from the DNA. The sample carries 85,000 to 120,000 clones, 65% to 75% recorded once. The CDR3 runs to 13 residues. Germline CDR1 MNHEY, CDR2 SVGAGI. V was shortened by 5 bases and J by 10 bases, with 17 bases between the two germline ends. Material for sequencing was peripheral blood. The chain recombines TRBV6-5 with TRBJ2-5; TRBD1 is a possible D gene (6 bases). The receptor's source is a human donor with acute or convalescent COVID-19. The donor label of this sample is uncertain. CDR3 sequence reads: CASSRDKADSQYF. The DNA for the CDR3 is TGTGCCAGCAGTCGGGACAAGGCCGATAGCCAGTACTTC.